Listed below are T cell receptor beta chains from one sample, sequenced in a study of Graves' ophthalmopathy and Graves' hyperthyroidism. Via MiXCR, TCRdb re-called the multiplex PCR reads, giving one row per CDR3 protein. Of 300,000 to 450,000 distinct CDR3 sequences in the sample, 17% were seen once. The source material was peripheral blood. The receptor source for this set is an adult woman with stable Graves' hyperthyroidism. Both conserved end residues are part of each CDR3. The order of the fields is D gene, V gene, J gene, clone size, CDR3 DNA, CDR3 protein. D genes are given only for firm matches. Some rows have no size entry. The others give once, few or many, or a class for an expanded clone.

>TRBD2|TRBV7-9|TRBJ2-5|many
TGTGCCAGCAGCTTACGTCGGCGGGAGAGAGAGACCCAGTACTTC
CASSLRRRERETQYF
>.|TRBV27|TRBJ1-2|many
TGTGCCAGCAGTTTCCCCCAGGGGAATGGCTACACCTTC
CASSFPQGNGYTF
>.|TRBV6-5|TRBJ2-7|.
TGTGCCAGCAGTTACTCGACAGGTCGGGACGAGCAGTACTTC
CASSYSTGRDEQYF
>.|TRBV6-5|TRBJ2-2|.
TGTGCCAGCAGTTACCTCGGACGTAAGAACACCGGGGAGCTGTTTTTT
CASSYLGRKNTGELFF
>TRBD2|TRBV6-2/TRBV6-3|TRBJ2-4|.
TGTGCCAGCAGTCGATCGACTAGCGGGAAAAACATTAAGTACTTC
CASSRSTSGKNIKYF
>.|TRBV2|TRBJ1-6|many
TGTGCCAGCTCATGGAGGTCTTCACCCCTCCACTTT
CASSWRSSPLHF
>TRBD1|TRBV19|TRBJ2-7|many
TGTGCCAGTAGTAGCCGTAGGGACAGCCACTACGAGCAGTACTTC
CASSSRRDSHYEQYF
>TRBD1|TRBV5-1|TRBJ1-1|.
TGCGCCAGCAGCTTGGGACCCCGGGACAGGGGGGACGCTGAAGCTTTCTTT
CASSLGPRDRGDAEAFF
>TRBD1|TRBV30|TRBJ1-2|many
TGTGCCATATTCTCCAGGGGGGGAATTAACTATGGCTACACCTTC
CAIFSRGGINYGYTF
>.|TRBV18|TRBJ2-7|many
TGTGCCAGCTCACCACCCTTCCAGGGGAGCTACGAGCAGTACTTC
CASSPPFQGSYEQYF
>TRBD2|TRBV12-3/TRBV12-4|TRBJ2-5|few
TGTGCCAGCAGTTTTGCGGGAGGGCGAGAGACCCAGTACTTC
CASSFAGGRETQYF
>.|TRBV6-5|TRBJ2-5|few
TGTGCCAGCAATTCAAGGGGACCCCTGGGGGAGACCCAGTACTTC
CASNSRGPLGETQYF
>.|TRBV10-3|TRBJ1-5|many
TGTGCCATCGGCCGGGATACTGGTCAGCCCCAGCATTTT
CAIGRDTGQPQHF
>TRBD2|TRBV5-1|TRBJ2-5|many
TGCGCCAGCAGCTTCATAGCTAGCGGGACCCAAGAGACCCAGTACTTC
CASSFIASGTQETQYF
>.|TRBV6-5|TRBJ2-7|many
TGTGCCAGTTCCCTGACAGGAGTCTCCTACGAGCAGTACTTC
CASSLTGVSYEQYF
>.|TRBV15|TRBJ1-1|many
TGTGCCACCAGCGATGCTGGTAGGGGCTGGCGGACTGAAGCTTTCTTT
CATSDAGRGWRTEAFF
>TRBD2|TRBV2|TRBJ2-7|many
TGTGCCAGCAGCGTTCATAGCGGGCGCTCCTACGAGCAGTACTTC
CASSVHSGRSYEQYF
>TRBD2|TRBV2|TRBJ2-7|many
TGTGCCAGCAGTGAGGAAGCGGGAGGGCTAGGTTACGAGCAGTACTTC
CASSEEAGGLGYEQYF
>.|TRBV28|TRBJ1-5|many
TGTGCCAGCAGCCCGAGGGGAGCCATCAATCAGCCCCAGCATTTT
CASSPRGAINQPQHF
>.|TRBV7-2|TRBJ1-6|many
TGTGCCAGCAGCTTAAGCGGGCCTAGCTCCTATAATTCACCCCTCCACTTT
CASSLSGPSSYNSPLHF
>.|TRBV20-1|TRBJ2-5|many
TGCAGTGCTAGACTCCAAGAGACCCAGTACTTC
CSARLQETQYF
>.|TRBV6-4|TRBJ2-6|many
TGTGCCAGCAGTGACGGTCACCACTCTGGGGCCAACGTCCTGACTTTC
CASSDGHHSGANVLTF
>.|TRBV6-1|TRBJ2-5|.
TGTGCCAGCAGTAGAAGGGGACATACGTACCAAGAGACCCAGTACTTC
CASSRRGHTYQETQYF
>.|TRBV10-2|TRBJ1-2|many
TGCGCCAGCAGACTTTCCGGGACTAACTATGGCTACACCTTC
CASRLSGTNYGYTF
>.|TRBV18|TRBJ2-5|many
TGTGCCAGCTCACCACCGAAGGAGACCCAGTACTTC
CASSPPKETQYF
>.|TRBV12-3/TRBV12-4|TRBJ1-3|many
TGTGCCAGCAGTTTAGGGAGGTCCCAAAACTCTGGAAACACCATATATTTT
CASSLGRSQNSGNTIYF
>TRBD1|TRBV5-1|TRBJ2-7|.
TGCGCCAGCAGCCAGGGGAACCGGACAGGGGGAAGCGAGCAGTACTTC
CASSQGNRTGGSEQYF
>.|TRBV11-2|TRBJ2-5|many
TGTGCCAGCAGGACGTTAGGTGATGGTGCGACCCAGTACTTC
CASRTLGDGATQYF
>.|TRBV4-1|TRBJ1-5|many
TGCGCCAGCAGCCACGTCCAAGGGGAATATCAGCCCCAGCATTTT
CASSHVQGEYQPQHF
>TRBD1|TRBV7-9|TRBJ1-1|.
TGTGCCAGCAGCCTGGGACAGGGGAATTTAGCTTTCTTT
CASSLGQGNLAFF
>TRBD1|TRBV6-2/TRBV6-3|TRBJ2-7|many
TGTGCCAGCAGTTATGGGACAGGGAACGAGCAGTACTTC
CASSYGTGNEQYF
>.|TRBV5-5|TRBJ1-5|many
TGTGCCAGCAGCCCGGGGAGACAGGTTAGCAATCAGCCCCAGCATTTT
CASSPGRQVSNQPQHF
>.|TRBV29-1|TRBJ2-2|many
TGCAGCGTTGAGGAGAACACCGGGGAGCTGTTTTTT
CSVEENTGELFF
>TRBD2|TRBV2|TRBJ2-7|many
TGTGCCAGCGGGGTTATAGCTAGCGGGAGGGACTACGAGCAGTACTTC
CASGVIASGRDYEQYF
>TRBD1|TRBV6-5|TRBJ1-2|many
TGTGCCAGCAGTTCGGACAGGATGAGGGGCTACACCTTC
CASSSDRMRGYTF
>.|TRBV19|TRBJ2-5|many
TGTGCCAGTAGTACCCTAAGCGCCGCAGGGGCAGAAGAGACCCAGTACTTC
CASSTLSAAGAEETQYF
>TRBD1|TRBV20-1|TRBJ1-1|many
TGCAGTGCTAGAGGGGGACAGGGGGCTGCTGAAGCTTTCTTT
CSARGGQGAAEAFF
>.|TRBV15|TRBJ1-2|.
TGTGCCACCAGCAGAGGGGACACCTTTAACTATGGCTACACCTTC
CATSRGDTFNYGYTF
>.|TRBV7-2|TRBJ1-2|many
TGTGCCAGCAGCTCAGGGAGGAACGCTTATGGCTACACCTTC
CASSSGRNAYGYTF
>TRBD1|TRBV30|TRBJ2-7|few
TGTGCCTACCGGACAGGGGGGTCCTACGAGCAGTACTTC
CAYRTGGSYEQYF
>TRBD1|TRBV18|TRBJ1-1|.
TGTGCCAGCTCACCGGGGCAGGGGGCGCTGGGGACTGAAGCTTTCTTT
CASSPGQGALGTEAFF
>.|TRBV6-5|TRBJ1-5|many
TGTGCCAGCAGTTCGTACAGTTTTAGCAATCAGCCCCAGCATTTT
CASSSYSFSNQPQHF
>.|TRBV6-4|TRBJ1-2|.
TGTGCCAGCAGTGTCACATTACGACTCCCTAACTATGGCTACACCTTC
CASSVTLRLPNYGYTF
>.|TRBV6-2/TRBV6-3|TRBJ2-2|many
TGTGCCAGCAGCCAGGGTTCGTCCGGGGAGCTGTTTTTT
CASSQGSSGELFF
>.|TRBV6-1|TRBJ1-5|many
TGTGCCAGCAGTGAAGTGTTCGGGTTCATAAAAAATCAGCCCCAGCATTTT
CASSEVFGFIKNQPQHF
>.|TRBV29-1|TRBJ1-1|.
TGCAGCGTGGTTAACAGGGCAGAGAACACTGAAGCTTTCTTT
CSVVNRAENTEAFF
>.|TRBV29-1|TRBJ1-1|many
TGCAGCGTCGCGGGCCTGCAGGGCACTGAAGCTTTCTTT
CSVAGLQGTEAFF
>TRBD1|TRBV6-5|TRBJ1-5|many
TGTGCCAGCAGTTTTCAGGGGGTTAGGCAGCCCCAGCATTTT
CASSFQGVRQPQHF
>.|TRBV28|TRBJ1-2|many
TGTGCCAGCAGTCCCCCACGGGACCCCACGATTGGCTACACCTTC
CASSPPRDPTIGYTF
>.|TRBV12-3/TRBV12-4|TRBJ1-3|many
TGTGCCAGCAAAGTTCGGGTAGGAATCTCTGGAAACACCATATATTTT
CASKVRVGISGNTIYF
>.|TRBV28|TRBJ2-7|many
TGTGCCAGCAGCGACGCAGGGCTGAAGTACTTC
CASSDAGLKYF
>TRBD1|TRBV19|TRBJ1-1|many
TGTGCCACCCGGACAGGCCTTAATATGAACACTGAAGCTTTCTTT
CATRTGLNMNTEAFF
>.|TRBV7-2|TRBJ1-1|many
TGTGCCAGCAGCTTAGAAGCGGGGGGATTTAACACTGAAGCTTTCTTT
CASSLEAGGFNTEAFF
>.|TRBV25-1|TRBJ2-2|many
TGTGCCAGCAGTGAATGGAAGAACACCGGGGAGCTGTTTTTT
CASSEWKNTGELFF
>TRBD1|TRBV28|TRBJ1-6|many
TGTGCCAGCAGTGTCTCCGGGACAGCAAGACCCTACTATAATTCACCCCTCCACTTT
CASSVSGTARPYYNSPLHF